Following are 18 T cell receptor beta chains from one sample sequenced in a study of Graves' ophthalmopathy and Graves' hyperthyroidism. From RNA, the CDR3 regions of TCR beta chains were amplified and sequenced. The authors performed first-round RT-PCR with HTBI primers and then a second-round multiplex PCR. TCRdb re-analysed the multiplex PCR reads in MiXCR, keeping a single row per CDR3 protein. The table has roughly 160,000 distinct CDR3 sequences, less than 45% seen once. Sequencing used peripheral blood. Receptors originate from a woman between 40 and 50 years old with Graves' ophthalmopathy.

This clonotype was counted many times. V and J are TRBV25-1 and TRBJ1-6; 8 bases map to TRBD1. Losses at the gene ends were 4 bases for V and 5 bases for J; bases not matched to a gene: 19. Looked up from germline, CDR1 is MGHDK and CDR2 is SYGVNS. This CDR3 is 20 amino acids long. DNA for the CDR3: TGTGCCAGCAGTGCCTCATTTGGACAGGGAACAAGTCCTAATAATTCACCCCTCCACTTT. Its protein product is CASSASFGQGTSPNNSPLHF.

Many counts were recorded for this clonotype. This sequence joins TRBV25-1 and TRBJ2-7; D unclear. Per the germline V gene, CDR1 is MGHDK and CDR2 is SYGVNS. CDR3 length: 14 residues. Trimming removed 6 bases at V and 0 bases at J, with 12 bases between. The CDR3 coding sequence is TGTGCCAGCAGCCCCGGAACTTTCTCCTACGAGCAGTACTTC. Encoded protein: CASSPGTFSYEQYF.

The V gene is TRBV10-3, the J gene TRBJ2-7, with a possible D match to TRBD1 (6 bases). CDR1 is ENHRY, CDR2 SYGVKD, per germline. V lost 2 bases and J lost 0, with 8 bases in between. The CDR3 contains 14 residues. The CDR3 DNA is TGTGCCATCAGTGAGCAGGGGAGCTCCTACGAGCAGTACTTC. This encodes CAISEQGSSYEQYF.

This clonotype was found many times. V usage is TRBV11-2 and J usage is TRBJ2-5; D is uncertain. V was shortened by 2 bases and J by 5 bases, with 6 bases between the two germline ends. CDR1 is SGHAT, CDR2 FQNNGV, per germline. The CDR3 is made up of 12 amino acids. The CDR3 here is CASSLSVETQYF. The CDR3 region has the DNA TGTGCCAGCAGCTTATCGGTGGAGACCCAGTACTTC. Together with reference TRBV11-2 and TRBJ2-5, the CDR3 gives the full variable domain: EAGVAQSPRYKIIEKRQSVAFWCNPISGHATLYWYQQILGQGPKLLIQFQNNGVVDDSQLPKDRFSAERLKGVDSTLKIQPAKLEDSAVYLCASSLSVETQYFGPGTRLLVL.

This clonotype was seen repeatedly, ten times or more. The rearrangement links TRBV6-5 to TRBJ1-2; 7 bases are a match to TRBD1. This CDR3 has 13 residues. CDR1 MNHEY and CDR2 SVGAGI come from the germline V gene. Losses at the gene ends were 3 bases for V and 5 bases for J; bases not matched to a gene: 3. CDR3 bases: TGTGCCAGCAGTTATGGGACAGATTATGGCTACACCTTC. Amino acid sequence: CASSYGTDYGYTF.

This clonotype was recorded at least ten times. The CDR3 region has the DNA TGTGCCAGCAGTTTCTTTCAGGGCGTACGAGCTTTCTTT. It codes for CASSFFQGVRAFF. This chain connects TRBV12-3 or TRBV12-4 to TRBJ1-1; D possibly corresponds to TRBD1 (5 bases). V was cut by 3 bases and J by 10 bases, with 15 bases left in between. The CDR3 contains 13 residues.

There are many counts of this clonotype. The V gene is TRBV27, the J gene TRBJ1-1, with D tentatively TRBD1 (6 bases). Per the germline V gene, CDR1 is MNHEY and CDR2 is SMNVEV (reference sequence). This CDR3 comprises 15 residues. The V end was cut by 8 bases, the J end by 2 bases, with 18 bases between. CDR3 amino acids: CASGTYQVPNTEAFF. In nucleotides, the CDR3 is TGTGCCAGCGGGACATACCAGGTCCCCAACACTGAAGCTTTCTTT.

V is TRBV2 and J is TRBJ2-1; the match to TRBD2 covers 13 bases. V lost 4 bases to trimming and J lost 4 bases; unmatched junction nucleotides: 1. Germline V gene lookup returns CDR1 SNHLY and CDR2 FYNNEI. This CDR3 is 15 amino acids long. The CDR3 DNA follows: TGTGCCAGCAGTGTACTAGCGGGAGGGTACAATGAGCAGTTCTTC. This codes for CASSVLAGGYNEQFF.

This chain links TRBV7-8 with TRBJ2-7; D uncertain. Germline CDR1 and CDR2: SGHVS and FQNEAQ. This CDR3 comprises 16 residues. V was trimmed by 1 base and J by 0 bases, leaving 13 bases between them. The CDR3 protein is CASSLGFARTSYEQYF. CDR3 nucleotide sequence: TGTGCCAGCAGCTTAGGTTTTGCCAGGACCTCCTACGAGCAGTACTTC.

CDR3 nucleotides: TGTGCCAGCACCTTGGTCCAGGACAGGGCCTACGAGCAGTACTTC. Translating it yields CASTLVQDRAYEQYF. V gene TRBV6-2 or TRBV6-3 combines with J gene TRBJ2-7; 8 nucleotides align to TRBD1. From germline, CDR1 is MNHEY and CDR2 SVGEGT. The CDR3 contains 15 residues. After removal of 7 bases from V and 2 bases from J, the junction contained 10 bases not matched to a gene.

There are many counts of this clonotype. The chain couples TRBV6-2 or TRBV6-3 to TRBJ2-7; D is unclear. The germline V and J ends were trimmed by 6 bases and 1 base, with 19 bases remaining between them. CDR3 length equals 16 residues. Germline V gene sequence: CDR1 MNHEY, CDR2 SVGEGT. The CDR3 bases are TGTGCCAGCAGCTTTTCCGAAGAATCCCTTTCCTACGAGCAGTACTTC. Translation: CASSFSEESLSYEQYF.

This clonotype showed up many times. The chain uses TRBV28 and TRBJ1-6, with a tentative D call TRBD1 (5 bases). CDR1 is MDHEN and CDR2 is SYDVKM in the germline V gene. V lost 3 bases and J 6 bases, leaving 15 bases between the germline ends. This CDR3 contains 16 residues. CDR3 region: CASSFGQGLINSPLHF. The DNA for the CDR3 is TGTGCCAGCAGTTTCGGACAAGGCCTTATTAATTCACCCCTCCACTTT.

The chain employs TRBV6-5 and TRBJ1-2; TRBD1 matches at 9 bases. The CDR3 contains 15 residues. CDR1 is MNHEY and CDR2 is SVGAGI in the germline V gene. Losses at the gene ends were 4 bases for V and 1 base for J; bases not matched to a gene: 4. CDR3 DNA: TGTGCCAGCAGTTGGGGACAGGGACTTAACTATGGCTACACCTTC. Translation gives CASSWGQGLNYGYTF.

This clonotype was seen at least ten times. The V gene is TRBV7-8, the J gene TRBJ2-5, with unresolved D. CDR1 is SGHVS and CDR2 is FQNEAQ in the germline V gene. V dropped 0 bases and J dropped 2 bases, with 10 bases sitting between them. The CDR3 runs to 15 residues. The CDR3 here is CASSLAGSPQETQYF. In DNA form, the CDR3 reads TGTGCCAGCAGCTTAGCGGGGTCTCCTCAAGAGACCCAGTACTTC.

Many counts were recorded for this clonotype. The chain has TRBV7-9 and TRBJ2-5; the D is unclear. Germline CDR1 and CDR2: SEHNR and FQNEAQ (reference sequence). V was clipped by 3 bases and J by 5 bases, with 4 bases between them. This CDR3 contains 11 residues. CDR3 DNA sequence: TGTGCCAGCAGCTTGTGGGAGACCCAGTACTTC. It codes for CASSLWETQYF.

Many counts were recorded for this clonotype. The chain joins TRBV29-1 to TRBJ2-5; 13 nucleotides agree with TRBD2. Germline V gene sequence: CDR1 SQVTM, CDR2 ANQGSEA. The CDR3 has 15 amino acids. With V trimmed by 6 bases and J by 1 base, 5 bases remained unmatched. The CDR3 loop is CSVKTSGGSQETQYF. The CDR3 DNA reads as TGCAGCGTCAAGACTAGCGGGGGGTCCCAAGAGACCCAGTACTTC. Full variable domain (rest looked up from reference TRBV29-1 and TRBJ2-5): SAVISQKPSRDICQRGTSLTIQCQVDSQVTMMFWYRQQPGQSLTLIATANQGSEATYESGFVIDKFPISRPNLTFSTLTVSNMSPEDSSIYLCSVKTSGGSQETQYFGPGTRLLVL.

The table lists this clonotype with many counts. The chain joins TRBV12-3 or TRBV12-4 to TRBJ1-2; a weak D match, TRBD1 (5 bases). V lost 3 bases to trimming and J lost 3 bases, with 11 bases between them. The CDR3 runs to 14 residues. As DNA, the CDR3 is TGTGCCAGCAGTTTCCCCGGGGCAGACTATGGCTACACCTTC. Its protein product is CASSFPGADYGYTF.

This clonotype occurred once. The chain has TRBV6-2 or TRBV6-3 and TRBJ1-1; perhaps TRBD1 as D (6 bases). V lost 0 bases and J 0 bases, leaving 23 bases between the germline ends. CDR1 MNHEY and CDR2 SVGEGT come from the germline V gene. The CDR3 is made up of 20 amino acids. CDR3 coding DNA: TGTGCCAGCAGTTACTCGAGGGCGAGAGACAGGTCCTTTATGAACACTGAAGCTTTCTTT. Translated: CASSYSRARDRSFMNTEAFF.